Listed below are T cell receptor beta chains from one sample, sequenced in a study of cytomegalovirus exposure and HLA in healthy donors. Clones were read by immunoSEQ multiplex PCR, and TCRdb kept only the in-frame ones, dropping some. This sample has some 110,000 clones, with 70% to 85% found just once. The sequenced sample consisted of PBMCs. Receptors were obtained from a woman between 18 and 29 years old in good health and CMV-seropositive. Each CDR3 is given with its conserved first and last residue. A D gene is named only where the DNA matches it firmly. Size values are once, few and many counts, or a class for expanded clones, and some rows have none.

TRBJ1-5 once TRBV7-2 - CASSLVLGVNQPQHF TGTGCCAGCAGCTTAGTGCTAGGGGTAAATCAGCCCCAGCATTTT
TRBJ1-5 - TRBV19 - CASSREQGLTQHF TGTGCCAGTAGTAGGGAACAGGGTCTGACCCAGCATTTT
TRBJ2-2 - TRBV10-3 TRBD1 CAISQDRAGELFF TGTGCCATCAGCCAAGACAGGGCCGGGGAGCTGTTTTTT
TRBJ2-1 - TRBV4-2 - CASRPSLFSGSLEQFF TGTGCCAGCAGACCCAGTCTCTTTAGCGGTAGTTTGGAGCAGTTCTTC
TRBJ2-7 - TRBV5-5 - CASSLTLPHYEQYF TGTGCCAGCAGCTTGACCCTACCTCACTACGAGCAGTACTTC
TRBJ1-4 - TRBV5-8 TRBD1 CASSTQGATNEKLFF TGTGCCAGCAGCACCCAGGGGGCAACTAATGAAAAACTGTTTTTT
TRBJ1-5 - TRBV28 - CASSLVPDRGNQPQHF TGTGCCAGCAGTTTGGTGCCAGACCGGGGCAATCAGCCCCAGCATTTT
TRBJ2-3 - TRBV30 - CAWSVQGTTQYF TGTGCCTGGAGTGTTCAGGGTACTACGCAGTATTTT
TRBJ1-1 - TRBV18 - CASSPVGGSEAFF TGTGCCAGCTCACCGGTCGGAGGGAGTGAAGCTTTCTTT
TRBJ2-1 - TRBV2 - CASSPTQSSYNEQFF TGTGCCAGCAGTCCGACTCAGAGCTCCTACAATGAGCAGTTCTTC
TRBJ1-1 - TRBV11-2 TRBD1 CASSLVTGGSNTEAFF TGTGCCAGCAGCTTAGTGACAGGGGGCTCGAACACTGAAGCTTTCTTT
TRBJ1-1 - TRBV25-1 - CASSEQGMNTEAFF TGTGCCAGCAGTGAACAGGGCATGAACACTGAAGCTTTCTTT
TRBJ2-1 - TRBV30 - CAWTVGGGNEQFF TGTGCCTGGACTGTGGGAGGGGGCAATGAGCAGTTCTTC
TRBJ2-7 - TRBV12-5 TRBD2 CASGFRAGAYYEQYF TGTGCTAGTGGTTTCAGAGCGGGAGCCTACTACGAGCAGTACTTC
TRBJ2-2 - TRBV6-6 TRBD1 CASSYGGTGRTGELFF TGTGCCAGCAGTTACGGGGGGACAGGGCGAACCGGGGAGCTGTTTTTT
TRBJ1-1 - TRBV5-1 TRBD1 CASSPSGQGGTEAFF TGCGCCAGCAGCCCGTCGGGACAGGGGGGTACTGAAGCTTTCTTT
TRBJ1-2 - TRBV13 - CASSLGQAANYGYTF TGTGCCAGCAGCTTAGGCCAAGCGGCAAACTATGGCTACACCTTC
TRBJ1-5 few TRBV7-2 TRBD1 CASSLGTGGRPLSNQPQHF TGTGCCAGCAGCTTGGGGACAGGGGGCCGCCCACTGTCGAATCAGCCCCAGCATTTT
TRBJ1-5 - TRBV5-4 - CASSYDTNQPQHF TGTGCCAGCAGCTATGACACCAATCAGCCCCAGCATTTT
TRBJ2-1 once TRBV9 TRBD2 CASSVESGRAYEQFF TGTGCCAGCAGCGTAGAAAGCGGGAGGGCCTATGAGCAGTTCTTC